Listed here are 19 T cell receptor beta chains from one sample, sequenced in a study of early T cells in non-severe SARS-CoV-2 infection (dated by TCRdb to the early 2020s). The library was generated by 5' RACE. Instrument used: NextSeq 500. The public reads were run again by TCRdb, first through fastp at Q25 and then through MiXCR, and only productive beta chains were kept. Each CDR3 protein gets just one entry, which takes the most common genes and DNA from the rows behind it. A total of fewer than 60,000 distinct CDR3 sequences appear in this sample, 9.3% of them only once. The ten largest clonotypes hold just under 15% of the sample. The specimen was whole blood. These receptors all stem from an adult who was a healthcare worker with PCR-confirmed SARS-CoV-2 infection or an uninfected control (not recorded which).

V gene TRBV12-3 or TRBV12-4 combines with J gene TRBJ1-1; D possibly corresponds to TRBD1 (5 bases). V dropped 0 bases and J dropped 2 bases, with 13 bases sitting between them. The CDR3 totals 16 residues. CDR3 sequence (DNA): TGTGCCAGCAGTTTAGCGGATGCAGGGCCTAACACTGAAGCTTTCTTT. It specifies CASSLADAGPNTEAFF.

This clonotype was picked up many times. The chain joins TRBV2 to TRBJ1-1, with 9 bases fitting TRBD1. The J segment lost 0 bases and the V segment lost 8 bases, leaving 10 bases of the junction unmatched. Germline CDR1 is SNHLY and CDR2 is FYNNEI. The CDR3 runs to 16 residues. Here the CDR3 DNA reads TGTGCCAGCGGGGGACAGGGACGATCCATGAACACTGAAGCTTTCTTT. Amino acids: CASGGQGRSMNTEAFF.

This clonotype has a handful of counts. The V and J genes are TRBV7-8 and TRBJ2-1, with 10 bases aligning to TRBD2. The length of the CDR3 is 17 residues. V gave up 4 bases and J gave up 0 bases; unmatched junction bases: 6. Germline V gene data show CDR1 as SGHVS and CDR2 as FQNEAQ. The CDR3 region is CASSYSGRLSSYNEQFF. The CDR3 DNA reads TGTGCCAGCAGCTATAGCGGGAGGCTAAGCTCCTACAATGAGCAGTTCTTC. The full variable domain, rest sourced from reference TRBV7-8 and TRBJ2-1, is GAGVSQSPRYKVAKRGQDVALRCDPISGHVSLFWYQQALGQGPEFLTYFQNEAQLDKSGLPSDRFFAERPEGSVSTLKIQRTQQEDSAVYLCASSYSGRLSSYNEQFFGPGTRLTVL.

The rearrangement links TRBV4-3 to TRBJ2-7; D gene ambiguous. The CDR3 is 13 residues long. In germline, CDR1 is LGHNA, CDR2 YSLEER. Between the trimmed V and J ends, which lost 2 bases and 0 bases, there was a span of 5 bases. The CDR3 protein is CASSQTSSYEQYF. The CDR3 coding sequence is TGCGCCAGCAGCCAAACCAGCTCCTACGAGCAGTACTTC.

The table lists this clonotype with many counts. The genes are TRBV20-1 and TRBJ2-5; TRBD2 aligns across 7 bases. CDR1 DFQATT and CDR2 SNEGSKA come from the germline V gene (reference sequence). The V segment lost 3 bases and the J segment 0 bases; nucleotides outside the gene matches: 4. The length of the CDR3 is 14 residues. CDR3 sequence reads: CSASGGKYQETQYF. The CDR3 nucleotides read TGCAGTGCTAGCGGGGGGAAGTACCAAGAGACCCAGTACTTC.

This clonotype was observed at least ten times. The V call is TRBV7-7, the J call TRBJ2-3, with 7 bases matching TRBD2. Trimming took 5 bases from V and 5 from J; bases not matched to a gene: 10. The CDR3 has 15 amino acids. Germline V gives CDR1 SSHAT, CDR2 FNYEAQ (reference sequence). The CDR3 DNA sequence: TGTGCCAGCAGCCCTGGACTAGGGGCCATAGATACGCAGTATTTT. Encoded protein: CASSPGLGAIDTQYF.

This clonotype was counted many times. The chain links TRBV7-8 to TRBJ1-2, with D unclear. CDR3 length: 14 residues. Trimming removed 0 bases from V and 7 bases from J, with 12 bases in between. CDR1 is SGHVS, CDR2 FQNEAQ, per germline. Here the CDR3 reads CASSLARSWGGYTF. CDR3 sequence (DNA): TGTGCCAGCAGCTTAGCGCGGTCGTGGGGTGGCTACACCTTC.

This clonotype was detected many times. The rearrangement joins TRBV4-2 to TRBJ2-1; weak D call: TRBD2 (6 bases). The germline CDR1 and CDR2 sequences are LGHNA and YNFKEQ. The V end lost 4 bases, the J end lost 3 bases, and 13 bases lay between the germline ends. CDR3 length: 15 amino acids. The DNA for the CDR3 is TGTGCCAGCAGCCCGGGGATAGCGGACTACAATGAGCAGTTCTTC. Its translation: CASSPGIADYNEQFF.

The CDR3 sequence: CASSLLGVNTGELFF. The CDR3 DNA is TGTGCCAGCAGCTTGTTAGGGGTTAACACCGGGGAGCTGTTTTTT. The chain employs TRBV5-4 and TRBJ2-2, with a tentative D call TRBD1 (5 bases). Deletions cut 1 base from V and 2 bases from J, with 9 bases between. The CDR3 covers 15 residues. Germline lookup yields CDR1 SGHNT and CDR2 YYREEE (reference sequence). The whole variable domain, filled in from reference TRBV5-4 and TRBJ2-2, reads ETGVTQSPTHLIKTRGQQVTLRCSSQSGHNTVSWYQQALGQGPQFIFQYYREEENGRGNFPPRFSGLQFPNYSSELNVNALELDDSALYLCASSLLGVNTGELFFGEGSRLTVL.

This clonotype was seen at least ten times. The V gene is TRBV2, the J gene TRBJ2-3; 8 nucleotides match TRBD2. This CDR3 region has 14 residues. V dropped 7 bases and J dropped 1; count of bases not matched to a gene: 4. Germline values: CDR1 SNHLY, CDR2 FYNNEI. CDR3 DNA: TGTGCCAGCAAGCTGACTAGCGGCACAGATACGCAGTATTTT. Protein: CASKLTSGTDTQYF.

The rearrangement links TRBV18 to TRBJ2-7; D call uncertain. V was shortened by 3 bases and J by 3 bases, with 9 bases between the two germline ends. The CDR3 sequence is 13 residues long. Germline lookup yields CDR1 KGHSH and CDR2 LQKENI. CDR3 sequence (DNA): TGTGCCAGCTCACCTTATCTTGACTACGAGCAGTACTTC. It encodes CASSPYLDYEQYF.

The chain carries TRBV7-8 and TRBJ2-7; D is perhaps TRBD1 (5 bases). This CDR3 has 12 amino acids. V lost 8 bases to trimming and J lost 5 bases, with 13 bases between them. Germline lookup yields CDR1 SGHVS and CDR2 FQNEAQ. Here the CDR3 DNA reads TGTGCCAGCTTAATGGCCAGGGACGAGCAGTACTTC. Its translation is CASLMARDEQYF.

This clonotype has more than one count but fewer than ten. The chain combines TRBV5-6 with TRBJ2-7; TRBD1 might be the D (6 bases). Trimming left V 3 bases short and J 4 bases short, with 11 bases between. The CDR3 is 13 residues long. Germline lookup yields CDR1 SGHDT and CDR2 YYEEEE. The CDR3 DNA sequence: TGTGCCAGCAGCTGGGAACAGGGTTACGAGCAGTACTTC. This sequence encodes CASSWEQGYEQYF.

The V call is TRBV15, the J call TRBJ1-3; D is uncertain. This CDR3 spans 14 amino acids. The V end lost 1 base, the J end lost 2 bases, and 6 bases lay between the germline ends. Per the germline V gene, CDR1 is LNHNV and CDR2 is YYDKDF (reference sequence). The CDR3 bases are TGTGCCACCAGCAGAGTGGCGGCTGGAAACACCATATATTTT. It is translated as CATSRVAAGNTIYF.

Ten or more counts support this clonotype. The CDR3 spells CASSATSGSRETQYF. The DNA for the CDR3 is TGTGCCAGCAGTGCGACTAGCGGGAGCCGTGAGACCCAGTACTTC. This chain joins TRBV7-2 and TRBJ2-5; 12 bases agree with TRBD2. The length of the CDR3 is 15 residues. J gave up 5 bases and V 6 bases, and 7 bases lay outside the gene matches. In germline, CDR1 is SGHTA, CDR2 FQGNSA.

This clonotype was seen ten or more times. The rearrangement joins TRBV6-1 to TRBJ2-7; D is unresolved. Trimming shortened V by 6 bases and J by 4 bases, and 7 bases separated the two germline ends. CDR1 and CDR2 from the germline V gene are MNHNS and SASEGT. This CDR3 has 11 residues. As DNA, the CDR3 is TGTGCCAGCAGAGTTGGGTACGAGCAGTACTTC. The encoded protein is CASRVGYEQYF.

This clonotype was detected ten times or more. This chain joins TRBV7-9 and TRBJ2-3; 9 nucleotides agree with TRBD1. The CDR3 covers 16 residues. Germline loops: CDR1 SEHNR, CDR2 FQNEAQ (reference sequence). The V gene end was trimmed by 7 bases and the J gene end by 4 bases; junction bases not matched to a gene: 12. CDR3 amino acids: CASTNFKGQGPDTQYF. CDR3 bases: TGTGCCAGCACCAACTTTAAGGGACAGGGCCCAGATACGCAGTATTTT.

The chain uses TRBV11-1 and TRBJ2-3; TRBD1 is a possible D gene (6 bases). CDR1 and CDR2 from the germline V gene are SGHAT and FQDESV (reference sequence). The CDR3 contains 15 residues. V lost 5 bases and J lost 0, with 12 bases in between. Written as DNA, the CDR3 is TGTGCCAGCAGCCCGACAGGTACTAGCACAGATACGCAGTATTTT. As protein: CASSPTGTSTDTQYF. Together with reference TRBV11-1 and TRBJ2-3, the CDR3 gives the full variable domain: EAEVAQSPRYKITEKSQAVAFWCDPISGHATLYWYRQILGQGPELLVQFQDESVVDDSQLPKDRFSAERLKGVDSTLKIQPAELGDSAMYLCASSPTGTSTDTQYFGPGTRLTVL.

In its sample, this clonotype was seen many times. The chain joins TRBV27 to TRBJ1-5, with unresolved D. The CDR3 contains 15 residues. V was cut by 2 bases and J by 0 bases, with 8 bases left in between. Germline V gene lookup returns CDR1 MNHEY and CDR2 SMNVEV (reference sequence). CDR3 DNA: TGTGCCAGCAGTTTAACGCATTTTAGCAATCAGCCCCAGCATTTT. Protein: CASSLTHFSNQPQHF.